This T cell receptor beta chain was profiled in a study of cytomegalovirus exposure and HLA in healthy donors. Study overall: In an early release, HLA-typed donors contributed tens of millions of unique TCR sequences. Notes on the study in general: In an earlier analysis, in 587 donors, most V segments appeared productive either ~90% or ~30% of the time. CMV serostatus stood as the only immune exposure information on hand.

60 Vbeta and 13 Jbeta primers were used in PCR. Some clones are missing from TCRdb's copy, which holds only in-frame ones; the method was immunoSEQ multiplex PCR. This repertoire includes about 39,000 clones. Trimming left V 1 base short and J 2 bases short, with 10 bases between. The CDR3 spans 15 residues. The V gene's germline CDR1 is KGHSH and CDR2 LQKENI. With respect to this clone: What it binds is not known.

What was sequenced was PBMCs. The TCR originated in a woman aged 25 to 39 in good health and CMV-seropositive. The chain carries TRBV18 and TRBJ2-3; D is undetermined. DNA for the CDR3: TGTGCCAGCTCACCACAGGCAGGCCTCACAGATACGCAGTATTTT. Amino acid sequence: CASSPQAGLTDTQYF.